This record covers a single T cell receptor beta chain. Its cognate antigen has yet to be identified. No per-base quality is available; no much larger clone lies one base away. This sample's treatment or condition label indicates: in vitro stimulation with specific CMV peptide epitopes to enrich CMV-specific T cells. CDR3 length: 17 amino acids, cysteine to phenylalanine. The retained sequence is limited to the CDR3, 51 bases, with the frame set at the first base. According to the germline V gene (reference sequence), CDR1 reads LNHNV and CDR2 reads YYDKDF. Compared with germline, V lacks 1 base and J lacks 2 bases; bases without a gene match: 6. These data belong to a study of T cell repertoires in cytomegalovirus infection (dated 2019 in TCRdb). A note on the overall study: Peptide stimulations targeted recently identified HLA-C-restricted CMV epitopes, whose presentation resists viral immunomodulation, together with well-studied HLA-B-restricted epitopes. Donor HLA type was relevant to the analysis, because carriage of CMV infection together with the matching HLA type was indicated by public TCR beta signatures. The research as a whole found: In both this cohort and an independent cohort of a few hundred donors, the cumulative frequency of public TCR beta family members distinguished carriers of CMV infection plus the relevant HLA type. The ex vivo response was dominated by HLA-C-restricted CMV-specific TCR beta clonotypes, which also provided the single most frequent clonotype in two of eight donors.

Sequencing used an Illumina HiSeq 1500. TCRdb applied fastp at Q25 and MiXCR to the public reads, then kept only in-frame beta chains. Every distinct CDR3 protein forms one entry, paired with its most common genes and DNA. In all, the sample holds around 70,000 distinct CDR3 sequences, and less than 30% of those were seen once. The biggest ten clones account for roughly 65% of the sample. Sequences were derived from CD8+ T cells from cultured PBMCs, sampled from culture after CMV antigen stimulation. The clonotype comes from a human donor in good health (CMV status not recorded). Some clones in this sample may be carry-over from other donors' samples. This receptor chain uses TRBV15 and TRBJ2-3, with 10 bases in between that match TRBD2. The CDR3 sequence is CATSRGFSGRPTDTQYF. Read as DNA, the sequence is TGTGCCACCAGCAGAGGTTTTAGCGGGAGGCCCACAGATACGCAGTATTTT.